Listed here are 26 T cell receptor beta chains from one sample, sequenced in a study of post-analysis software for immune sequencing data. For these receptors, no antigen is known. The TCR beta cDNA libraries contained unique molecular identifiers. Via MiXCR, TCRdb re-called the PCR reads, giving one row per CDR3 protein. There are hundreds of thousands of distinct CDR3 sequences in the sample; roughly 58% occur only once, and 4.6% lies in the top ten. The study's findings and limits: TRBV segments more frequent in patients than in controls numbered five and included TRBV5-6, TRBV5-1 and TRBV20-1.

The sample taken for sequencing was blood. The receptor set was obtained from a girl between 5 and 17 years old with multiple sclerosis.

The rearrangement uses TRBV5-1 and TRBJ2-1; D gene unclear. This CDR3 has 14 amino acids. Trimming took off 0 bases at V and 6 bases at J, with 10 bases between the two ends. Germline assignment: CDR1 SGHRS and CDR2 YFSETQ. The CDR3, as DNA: TGCGCCAGCAGCTTGGCCCGGGTGGGCAATGAGCAGTTCTTC. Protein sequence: CASSLARVGNEQFF.

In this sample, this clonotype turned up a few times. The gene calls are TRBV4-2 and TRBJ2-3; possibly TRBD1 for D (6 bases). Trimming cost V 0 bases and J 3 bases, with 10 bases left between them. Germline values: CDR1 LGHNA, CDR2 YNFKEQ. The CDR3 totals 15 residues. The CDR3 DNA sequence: TGTGCCAGCAGCCAAGAAATAGGGGGAACAGATACGCAGTATTTT. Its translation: CASSQEIGGTDTQYF.

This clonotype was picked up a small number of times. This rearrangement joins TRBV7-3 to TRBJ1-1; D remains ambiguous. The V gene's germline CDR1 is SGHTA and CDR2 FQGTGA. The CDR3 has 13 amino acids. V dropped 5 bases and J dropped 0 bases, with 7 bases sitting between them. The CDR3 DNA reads TGTGCCAGCAGCGCCTCTTTGAACACTGAAGCTTTCTTT. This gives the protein CASSASLNTEAFF.

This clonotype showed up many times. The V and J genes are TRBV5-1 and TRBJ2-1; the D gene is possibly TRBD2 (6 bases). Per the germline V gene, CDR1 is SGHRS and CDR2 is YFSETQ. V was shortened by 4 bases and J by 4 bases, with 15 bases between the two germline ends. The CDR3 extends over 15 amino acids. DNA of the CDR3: TGCGCCAGCAGCGCTGGGACTTACTCGTACAATGAGCAGTTCTTC. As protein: CASSAGTYSYNEQFF. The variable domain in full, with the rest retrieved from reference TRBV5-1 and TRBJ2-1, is KAGVTQTPRYLIKTRGQQVTLSCSPISGHRSVSWYQQTPGQGLQFLFEYFSETQRNKGNFPGRFSGRQFSNSRSEMNVSTLELGDSALYLCASSAGTYSYNEQFFGPGTRLTVL.

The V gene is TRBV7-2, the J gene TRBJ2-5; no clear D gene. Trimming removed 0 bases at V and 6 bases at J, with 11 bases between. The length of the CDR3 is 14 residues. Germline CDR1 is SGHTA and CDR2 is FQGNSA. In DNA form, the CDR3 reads TGTGCCAGCAGCTTAGCATCGCAAGAGAAGACCCAGTACTTC. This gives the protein CASSLASQEKTQYF.

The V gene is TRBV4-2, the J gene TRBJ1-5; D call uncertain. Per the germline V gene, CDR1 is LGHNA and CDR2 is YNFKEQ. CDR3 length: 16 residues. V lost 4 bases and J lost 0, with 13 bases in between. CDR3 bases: TGTGCCAGCAGCCCGATTGCGGGTTATAGCAATCAGCCCCAGCATTTT. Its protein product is CASSPIAGYSNQPQHF.

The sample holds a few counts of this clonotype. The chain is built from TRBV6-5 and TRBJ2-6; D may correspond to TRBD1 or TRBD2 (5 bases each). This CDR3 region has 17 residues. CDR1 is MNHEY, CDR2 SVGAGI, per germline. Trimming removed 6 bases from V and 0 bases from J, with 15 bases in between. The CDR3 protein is CASRLRGLSSGANVLTF. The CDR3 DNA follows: TGTGCCAGCAGATTACGGGGCTTGAGCTCTGGGGCCAACGTCCTGACTTTC.

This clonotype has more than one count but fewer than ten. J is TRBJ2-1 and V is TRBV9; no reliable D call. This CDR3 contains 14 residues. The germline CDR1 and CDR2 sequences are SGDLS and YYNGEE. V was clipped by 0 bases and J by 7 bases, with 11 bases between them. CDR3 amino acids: CASSVDPGTNEQFF. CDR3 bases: TGTGCCAGCAGCGTAGATCCGGGTACGAATGAGCAGTTCTTC. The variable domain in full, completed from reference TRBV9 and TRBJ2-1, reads DSGVTQTPKHLITATGQRVTLRCSPRSGDLSVYWYQQSLDQGLQFLIQYYNGEERAKGNILERFSAQQFPDLHSELNLSSLELGDSALYFCASSVDPGTNEQFFGPGTRLTVL.

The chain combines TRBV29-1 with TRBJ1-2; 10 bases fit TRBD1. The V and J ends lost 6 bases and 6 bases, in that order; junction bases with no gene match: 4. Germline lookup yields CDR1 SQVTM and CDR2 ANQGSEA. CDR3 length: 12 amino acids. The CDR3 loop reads CSVLTGGNGYTF. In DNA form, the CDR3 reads TGCAGCGTCTTGACAGGGGGCAATGGCTACACCTTC.

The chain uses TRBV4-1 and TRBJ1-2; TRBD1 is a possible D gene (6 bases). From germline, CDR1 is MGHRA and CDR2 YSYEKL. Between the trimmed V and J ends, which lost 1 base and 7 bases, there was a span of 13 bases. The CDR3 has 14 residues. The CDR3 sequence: CASSQVDSYCGYTF. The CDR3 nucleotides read TGCGCCAGCAGCCAAGTGGACAGTTACTGTGGCTACACCTTC.

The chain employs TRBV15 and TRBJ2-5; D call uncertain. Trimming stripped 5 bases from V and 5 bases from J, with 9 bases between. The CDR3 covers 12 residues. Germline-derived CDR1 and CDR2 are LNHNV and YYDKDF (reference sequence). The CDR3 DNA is TGTGCCACCAGCTCCGCCGAGGAGACCCAGTACTTC. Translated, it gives CATSSAEETQYF.

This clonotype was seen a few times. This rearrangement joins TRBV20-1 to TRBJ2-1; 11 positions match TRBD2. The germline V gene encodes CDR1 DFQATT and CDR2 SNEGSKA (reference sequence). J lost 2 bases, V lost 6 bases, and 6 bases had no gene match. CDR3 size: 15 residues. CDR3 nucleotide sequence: TGCAGTGCCAATCTAGCGGGGGGAACCTACAATGAGCAGTTCTTC. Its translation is CSANLAGGTYNEQFF.

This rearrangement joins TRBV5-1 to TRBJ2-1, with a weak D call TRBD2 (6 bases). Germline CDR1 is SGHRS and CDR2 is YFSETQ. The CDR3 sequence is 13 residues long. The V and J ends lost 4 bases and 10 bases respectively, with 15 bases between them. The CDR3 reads CASSPDGGGEQFF. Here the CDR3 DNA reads TGCGCCAGCAGCCCCGATGGCGGAGGGGAGCAGTTCTTC.

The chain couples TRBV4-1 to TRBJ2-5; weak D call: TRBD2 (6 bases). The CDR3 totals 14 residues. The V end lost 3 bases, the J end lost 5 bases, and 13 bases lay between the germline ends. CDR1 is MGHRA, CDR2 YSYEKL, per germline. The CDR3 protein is CASSHVGGVETQYF. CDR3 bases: TGCGCCAGCAGCCACGTGGGGGGTGTGGAGACCCAGTACTTC.

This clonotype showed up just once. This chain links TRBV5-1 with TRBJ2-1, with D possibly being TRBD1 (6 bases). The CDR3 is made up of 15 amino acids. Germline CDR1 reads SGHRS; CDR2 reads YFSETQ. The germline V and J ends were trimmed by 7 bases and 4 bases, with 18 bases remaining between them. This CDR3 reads CASGGQIGFYNEQFF. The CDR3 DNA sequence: TGCGCCAGCGGCGGACAGATAGGGTTTTACAATGAGCAGTTCTTC.

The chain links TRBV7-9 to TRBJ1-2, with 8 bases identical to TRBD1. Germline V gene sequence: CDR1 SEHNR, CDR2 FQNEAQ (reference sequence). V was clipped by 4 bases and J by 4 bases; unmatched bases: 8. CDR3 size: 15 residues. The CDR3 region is CASSSLDRGFYGYTF. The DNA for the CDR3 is TGTGCCAGCAGCTCGCTAGACAGGGGATTCTATGGCTACACCTTC.

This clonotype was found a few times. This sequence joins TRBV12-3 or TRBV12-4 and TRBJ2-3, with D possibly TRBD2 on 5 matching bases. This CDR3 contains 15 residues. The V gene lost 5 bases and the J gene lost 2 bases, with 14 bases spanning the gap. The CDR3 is CASSPTGRNTDTQYF. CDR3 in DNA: TGTGCCAGCAGTCCTACGGGGAGAAACACAGATACGCAGTATTTT.

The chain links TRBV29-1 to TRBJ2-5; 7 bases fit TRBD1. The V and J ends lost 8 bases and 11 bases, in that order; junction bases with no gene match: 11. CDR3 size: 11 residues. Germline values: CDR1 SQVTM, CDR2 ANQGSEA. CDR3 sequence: CSSTTGWEQYF. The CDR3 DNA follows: TGCAGCTCTACGACAGGGTGGGAGCAGTACTTC.

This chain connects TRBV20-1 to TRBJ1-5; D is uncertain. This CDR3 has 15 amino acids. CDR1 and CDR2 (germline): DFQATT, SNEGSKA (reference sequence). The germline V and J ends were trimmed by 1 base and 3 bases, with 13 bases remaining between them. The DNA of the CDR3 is TGCAGTGCTAGAGCCCCAACCGGGAACAATCAGCCCCAGCATTTT. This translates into CSARAPTGNNQPQHF.

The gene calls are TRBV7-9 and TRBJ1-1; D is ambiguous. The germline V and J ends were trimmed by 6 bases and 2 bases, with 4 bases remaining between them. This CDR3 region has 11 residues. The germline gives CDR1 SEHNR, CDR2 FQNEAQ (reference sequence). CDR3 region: CASRHNTEAFF. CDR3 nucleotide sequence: TGTGCCAGCAGACACAACACTGAAGCTTTCTTT.

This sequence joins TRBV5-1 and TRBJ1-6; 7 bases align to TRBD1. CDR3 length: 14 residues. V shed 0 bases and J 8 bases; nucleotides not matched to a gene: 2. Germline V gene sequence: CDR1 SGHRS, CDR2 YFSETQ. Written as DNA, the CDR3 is TGCGCCAGCAGCTTGGAGGGGGCGGATTCACCCCTCCACTTT. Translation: CASSLEGADSPLHF.

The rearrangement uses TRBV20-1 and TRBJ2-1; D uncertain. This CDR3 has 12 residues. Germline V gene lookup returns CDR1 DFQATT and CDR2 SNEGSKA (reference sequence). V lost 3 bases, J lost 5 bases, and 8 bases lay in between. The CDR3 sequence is CSARNLNNEQFF. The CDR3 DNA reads TGCAGTGCTAGGAATCTAAACAATGAGCAGTTCTTC.

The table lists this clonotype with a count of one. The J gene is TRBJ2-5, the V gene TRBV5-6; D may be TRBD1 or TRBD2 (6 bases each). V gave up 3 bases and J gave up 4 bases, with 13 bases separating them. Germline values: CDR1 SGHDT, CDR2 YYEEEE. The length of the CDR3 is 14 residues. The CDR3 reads CASSWGPGAETQYF. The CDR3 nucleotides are TGTGCCAGCAGCTGGGGGCCGGGGGCAGAGACCCAGTACTTC.

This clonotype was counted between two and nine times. CDR3 loop: CASTLLWQGARDTQYF. Written as DNA, the CDR3 is TGTGCCAGCACCCTCCTTTGGCAGGGGGCGCGTGATACGCAGTATTTT. The rearrangement links TRBV5-5 to TRBJ2-3, with 8 bases fitting TRBD1. Germline CDR1 reads SGHKS; CDR2 reads YYEKEE (reference sequence). V trimming: 6 bases; J trimming: 6 bases; junction bases outside the gene matches: 15. The CDR3 has 16 residues.

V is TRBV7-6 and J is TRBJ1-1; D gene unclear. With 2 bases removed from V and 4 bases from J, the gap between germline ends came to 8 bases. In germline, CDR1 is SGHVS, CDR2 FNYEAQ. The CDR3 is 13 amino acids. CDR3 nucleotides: TGTGCCAGCAGCTTAAGGATGGGCACTGAAGCTTTCTTT. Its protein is CASSLRMGTEAFF.

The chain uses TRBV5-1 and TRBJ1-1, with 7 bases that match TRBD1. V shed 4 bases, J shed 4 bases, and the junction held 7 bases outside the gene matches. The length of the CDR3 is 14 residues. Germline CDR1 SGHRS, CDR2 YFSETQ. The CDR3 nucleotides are TGCGCCAGCAGCGGGCGACAGGGCGGCACTGAAGCTTTCTTT. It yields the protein CASSGRQGGTEAFF.